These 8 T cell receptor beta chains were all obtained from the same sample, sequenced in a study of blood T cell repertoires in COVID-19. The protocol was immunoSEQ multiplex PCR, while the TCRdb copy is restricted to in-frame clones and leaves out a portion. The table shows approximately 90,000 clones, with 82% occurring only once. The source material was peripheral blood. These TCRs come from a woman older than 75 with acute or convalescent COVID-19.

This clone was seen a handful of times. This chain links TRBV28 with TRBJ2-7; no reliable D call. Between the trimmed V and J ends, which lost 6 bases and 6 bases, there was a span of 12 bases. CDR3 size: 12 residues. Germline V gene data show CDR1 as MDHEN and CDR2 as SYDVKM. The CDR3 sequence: CASSLVHSEQYF. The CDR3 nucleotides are TGTGCCAGCAGCCTCGTTCACAGCGAGCAGTACTTC.

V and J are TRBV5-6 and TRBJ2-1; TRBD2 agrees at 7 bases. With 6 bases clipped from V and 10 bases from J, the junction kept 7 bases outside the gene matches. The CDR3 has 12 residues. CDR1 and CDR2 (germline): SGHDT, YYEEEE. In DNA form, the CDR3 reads TGTGCCAGCACCCCGGGGAGGGGCGAGCAGTTCTTC. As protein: CASTPGRGEQFF.

The CDR3 sequence: CASSGLAGVGEQYF. DNA for the CDR3: TGTGCCAGCAGTGGACTAGCGGGAGTCGGCGAGCAGTACTTC. The genes are TRBV14 and TRBJ2-7; 13 nucleotides align to TRBD2. Germline trimming cut 6 bases from V and 6 bases from J; bases unmatched to any gene: 5. Germline V lookup: CDR1 SGHDN, CDR2 FVKESK. The CDR3 has 14 amino acids.

The CDR3 here is CASSLPGEAYNSPLHF. In nucleotides, the CDR3 is TGTGCCAGCAGTTTACCGGGTGAGGCCTATAATTCACCCCTCCACTTT. J is TRBJ1-6 and V is TRBV6-6; unclear D gene. V lost 4 bases to trimming and J lost 2 bases, with 12 bases between them. The CDR3 runs to 16 residues. Germline V gives CDR1 MNHNY, CDR2 SVGAGI (reference sequence).

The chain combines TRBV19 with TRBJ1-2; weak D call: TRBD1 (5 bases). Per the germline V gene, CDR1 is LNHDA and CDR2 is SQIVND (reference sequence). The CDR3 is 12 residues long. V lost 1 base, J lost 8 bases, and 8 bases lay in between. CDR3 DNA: TGTGCCAGTAGTATAGGTCAGGGAGGCTACACCTTC. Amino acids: CASSIGQGGYTF.

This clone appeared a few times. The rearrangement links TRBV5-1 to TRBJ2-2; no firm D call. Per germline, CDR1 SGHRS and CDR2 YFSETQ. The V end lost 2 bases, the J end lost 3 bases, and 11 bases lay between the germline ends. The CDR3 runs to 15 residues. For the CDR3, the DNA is TGCGCCAGCAGCTTAAGGCAGGATTACACCGGGGAGCTGTTTTTT. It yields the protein CASSLRQDYTGELFF.

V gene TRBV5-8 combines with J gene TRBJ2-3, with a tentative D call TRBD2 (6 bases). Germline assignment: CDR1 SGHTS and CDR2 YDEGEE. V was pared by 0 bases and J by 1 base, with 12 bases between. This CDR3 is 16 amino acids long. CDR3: CASSLGVGGGTDTQYF. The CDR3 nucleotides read TGTGCCAGCAGCTTGGGGGTTGGAGGGGGCACAGATACGCAGTATTTT.

The CDR3 here is CASSLAASGGRGTDTQYF. The CDR3 DNA reads TGTGCCAGCAGTCTGGCGGCTAGCGGGGGGCGGGGTACAGATACGCAGTATTTT. This chain connects TRBV6-6 to TRBJ2-3, with 11 bases that match TRBD2. Trimming took 5 bases from V and 3 from J; bases not matched to a gene: 13. This CDR3 contains 18 residues. The germline V gene encodes CDR1 MNHNY and CDR2 SVGAGI (reference sequence).